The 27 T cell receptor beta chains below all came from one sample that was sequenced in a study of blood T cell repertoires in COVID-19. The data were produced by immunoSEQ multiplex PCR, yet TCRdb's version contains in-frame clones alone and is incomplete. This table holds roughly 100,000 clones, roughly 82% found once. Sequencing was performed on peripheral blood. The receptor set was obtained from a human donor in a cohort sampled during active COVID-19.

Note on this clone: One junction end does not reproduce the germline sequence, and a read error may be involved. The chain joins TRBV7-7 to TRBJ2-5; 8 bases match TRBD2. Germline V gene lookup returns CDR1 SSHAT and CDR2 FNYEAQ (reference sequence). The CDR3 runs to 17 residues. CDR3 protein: CASSQRLSGGSQETQYF. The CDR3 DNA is TGTGCTAGCAGCCAGCGCCTAAGCGGGGGTTCACAAGAGACCCAGTACTTC.

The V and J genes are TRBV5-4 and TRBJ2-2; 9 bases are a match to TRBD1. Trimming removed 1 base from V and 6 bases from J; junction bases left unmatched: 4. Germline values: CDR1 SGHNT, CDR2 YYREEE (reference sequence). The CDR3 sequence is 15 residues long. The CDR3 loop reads CASSLLGQGSGELFF. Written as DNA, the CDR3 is TGTGCCAGCAGCTTGTTGGGACAGGGTTCCGGGGAGCTGTTTTTT.

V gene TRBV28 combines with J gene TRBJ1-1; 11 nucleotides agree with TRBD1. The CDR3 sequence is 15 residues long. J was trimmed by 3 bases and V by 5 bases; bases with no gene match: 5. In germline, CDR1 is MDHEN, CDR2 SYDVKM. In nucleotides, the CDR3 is TGTGCCAGCAGTCCTCTGGGACAGGGGGACACTGAAGCTTTCTTT. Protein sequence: CASSPLGQGDTEAFF.

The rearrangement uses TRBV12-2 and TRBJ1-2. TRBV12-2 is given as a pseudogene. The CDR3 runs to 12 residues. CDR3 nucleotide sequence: TGTGCAAGTCGCTTAGAAACCGGGAGTTACACCTTC. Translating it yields CASRLETGSYTF.

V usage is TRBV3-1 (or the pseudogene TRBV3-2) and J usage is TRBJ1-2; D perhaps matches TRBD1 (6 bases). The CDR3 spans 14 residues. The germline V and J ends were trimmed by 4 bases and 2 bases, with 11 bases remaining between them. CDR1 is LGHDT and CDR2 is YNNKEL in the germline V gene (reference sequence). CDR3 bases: TGTGCCAGCAGCCTCCCGGGACAAAACTATGGCTACACCTTC. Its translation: CASSLPGQNYGYTF.

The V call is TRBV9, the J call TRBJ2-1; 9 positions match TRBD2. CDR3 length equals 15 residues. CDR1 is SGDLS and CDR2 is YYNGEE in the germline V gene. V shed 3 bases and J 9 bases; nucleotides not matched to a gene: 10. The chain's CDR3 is CASSGPLRGGGEQFF. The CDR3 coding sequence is TGTGCCAGCAGCGGGCCCCTGCGGGGGGGCGGTGAGCAGTTCTTC.

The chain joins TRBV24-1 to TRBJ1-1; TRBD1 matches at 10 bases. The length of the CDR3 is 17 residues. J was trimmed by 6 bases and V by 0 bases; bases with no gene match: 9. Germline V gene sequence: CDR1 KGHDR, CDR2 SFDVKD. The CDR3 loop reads CATSDLGDRGLFAEAFF. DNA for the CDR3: TGTGCCACCAGTGATTTGGGGGACAGGGGTCTCTTCGCTGAAGCTTTCTTT.

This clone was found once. CDR3 in amino acids: CASSEVAGELFF. CDR3 DNA: TGTGCCAGCAGTGAAGTAGCCGGGGAGCTGTTTTTT. The chain has TRBV25-1 and TRBJ2-2; D not certain. The germline V and J ends were trimmed by 2 bases and 6 bases, with 4 bases remaining between them. This CDR3 comprises 12 residues. Per the germline V gene, CDR1 is MGHDK and CDR2 is SYGVNS.

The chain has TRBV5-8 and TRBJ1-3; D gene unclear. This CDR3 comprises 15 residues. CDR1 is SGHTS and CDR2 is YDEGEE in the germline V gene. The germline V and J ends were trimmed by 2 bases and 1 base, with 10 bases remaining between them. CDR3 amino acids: CASSFFRSSGNTIYF. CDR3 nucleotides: TGTGCCAGCAGCTTCTTCCGGTCTTCTGGAAACACCATATATTTT.

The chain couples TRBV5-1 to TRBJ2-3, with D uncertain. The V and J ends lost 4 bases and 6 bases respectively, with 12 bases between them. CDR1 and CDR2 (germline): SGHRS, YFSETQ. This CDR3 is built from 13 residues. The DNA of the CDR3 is TGCGCCAGCAGCACCCTACCCGAGGATACGCAGTATTTT. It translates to CASSTLPEDTQYF.

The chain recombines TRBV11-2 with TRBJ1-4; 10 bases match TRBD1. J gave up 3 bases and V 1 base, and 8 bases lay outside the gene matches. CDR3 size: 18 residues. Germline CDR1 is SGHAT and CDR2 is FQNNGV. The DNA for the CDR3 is TGTGCCAGCAGCTTAGTGTTGGGACAGGGGTCCTCTAATGAAAAACTGTTTTTT. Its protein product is CASSLVLGQGSSNEKLFF. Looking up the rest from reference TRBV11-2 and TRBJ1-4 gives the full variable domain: EAGVAQSPRYKIIEKRQSVAFWCNPISGHATLYWYQQILGQGPKLLIQFQNNGVVDDSQLPKDRFSAERLKGVDSTLKIQPAKLEDSAVYLCASSLVLGQGSSNEKLFFGSGTQLSVL.

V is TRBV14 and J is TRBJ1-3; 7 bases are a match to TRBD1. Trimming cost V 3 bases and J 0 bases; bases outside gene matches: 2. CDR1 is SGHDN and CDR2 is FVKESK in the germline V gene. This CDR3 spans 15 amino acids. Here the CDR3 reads CASSQGQSSGNTIYF. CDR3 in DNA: TGTGCCAGCAGCCAGGGACAGAGCTCTGGAAACACCATATATTTT.

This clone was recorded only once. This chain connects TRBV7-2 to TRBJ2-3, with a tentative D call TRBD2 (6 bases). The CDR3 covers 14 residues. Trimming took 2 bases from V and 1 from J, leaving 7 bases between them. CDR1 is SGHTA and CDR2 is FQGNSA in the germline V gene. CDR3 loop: CASSLTGGTDTQYF. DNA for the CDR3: TGTGCCAGCAGCTTAACGGGGGGCACAGATACGCAGTATTTT.

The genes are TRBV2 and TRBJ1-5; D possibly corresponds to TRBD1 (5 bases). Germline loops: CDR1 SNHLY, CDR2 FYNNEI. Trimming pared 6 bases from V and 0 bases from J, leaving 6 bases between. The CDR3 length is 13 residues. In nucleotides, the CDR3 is TGTGCCAGCAGCGGGGGTAGCAATCAGCCCCAGCATTTT. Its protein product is CASSGGSNQPQHF.

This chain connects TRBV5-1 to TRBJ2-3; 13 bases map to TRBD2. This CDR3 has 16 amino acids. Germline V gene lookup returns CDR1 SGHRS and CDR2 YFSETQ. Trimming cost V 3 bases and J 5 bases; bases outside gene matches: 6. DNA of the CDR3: TGCGCCAGCAGCTCGGGGACTAGCGGGGAGGGAGATACGCAGTATTTT. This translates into CASSSGTSGEGDTQYF.

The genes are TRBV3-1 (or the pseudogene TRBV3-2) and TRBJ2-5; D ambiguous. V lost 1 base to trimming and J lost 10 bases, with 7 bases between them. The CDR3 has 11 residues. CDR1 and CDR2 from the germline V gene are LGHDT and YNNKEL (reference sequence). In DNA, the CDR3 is TGTGCCAGCAGCCAAGCTAGAGACCAGTACTTC. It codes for CASSQARDQYF.

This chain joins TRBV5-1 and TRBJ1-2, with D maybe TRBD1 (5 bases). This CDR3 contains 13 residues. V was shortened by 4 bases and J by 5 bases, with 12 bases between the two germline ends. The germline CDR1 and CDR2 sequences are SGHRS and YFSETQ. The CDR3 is CASSRGERYGYTF. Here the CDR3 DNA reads TGCGCCAGCAGCAGGGGTGAACGTTATGGCTACACCTTC.

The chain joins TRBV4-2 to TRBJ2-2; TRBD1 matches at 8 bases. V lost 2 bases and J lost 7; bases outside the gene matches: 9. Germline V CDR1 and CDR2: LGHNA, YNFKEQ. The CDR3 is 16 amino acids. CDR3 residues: CASSQFDRGMGGELFF. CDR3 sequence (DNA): TGTGCCAGCAGCCAATTCGACAGGGGAATGGGCGGGGAGCTGTTTTTT.

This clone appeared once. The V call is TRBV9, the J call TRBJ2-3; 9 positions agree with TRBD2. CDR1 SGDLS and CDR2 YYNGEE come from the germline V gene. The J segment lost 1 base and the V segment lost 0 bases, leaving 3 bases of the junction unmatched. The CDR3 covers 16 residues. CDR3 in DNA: TGTGCCAGCAGCGTAGAACGACTAGCGGGCACAGATACGCAGTATTTT. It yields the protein CASSVERLAGTDTQYF.

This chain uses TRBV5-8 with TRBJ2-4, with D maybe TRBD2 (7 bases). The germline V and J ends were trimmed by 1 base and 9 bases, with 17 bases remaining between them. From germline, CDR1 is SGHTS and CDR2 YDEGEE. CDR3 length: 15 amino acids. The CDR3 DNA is TGTGCCAGCAGCTTGAGTGGGGGGGCCGGTGGCATTCAGTACTTC. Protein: CASSLSGGAGGIQYF.

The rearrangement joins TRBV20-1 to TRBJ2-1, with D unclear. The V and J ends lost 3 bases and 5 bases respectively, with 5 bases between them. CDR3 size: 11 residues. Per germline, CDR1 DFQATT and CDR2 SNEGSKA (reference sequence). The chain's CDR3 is CSASADNEQFF. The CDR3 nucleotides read TGCAGTGCTAGTGCAGACAATGAGCAGTTCTTC.

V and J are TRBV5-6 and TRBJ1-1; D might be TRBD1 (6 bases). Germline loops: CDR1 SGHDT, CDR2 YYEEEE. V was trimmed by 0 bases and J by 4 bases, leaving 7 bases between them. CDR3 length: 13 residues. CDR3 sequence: CASSLGRGTEAFF. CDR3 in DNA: TGTGCCAGCAGCTTGGGCAGGGGCACTGAAGCTTTCTTT.

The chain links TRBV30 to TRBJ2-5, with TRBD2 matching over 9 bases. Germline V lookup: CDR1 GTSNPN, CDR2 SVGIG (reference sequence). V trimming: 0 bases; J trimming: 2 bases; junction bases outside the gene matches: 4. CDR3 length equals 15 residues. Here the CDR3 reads CAWSVGLAGQETQYF. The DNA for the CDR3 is TGTGCCTGGAGTGTCGGGCTAGCGGGGCAAGAGACCCAGTACTTC.

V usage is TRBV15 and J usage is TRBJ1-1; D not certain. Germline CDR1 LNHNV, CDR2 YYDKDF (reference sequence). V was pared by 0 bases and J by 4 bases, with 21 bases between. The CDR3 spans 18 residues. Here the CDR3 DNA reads TGTGCCACCAGCAGAGATTCGCGAGAGACGGGGTCCGGCACTGAAGCTTTCTTT. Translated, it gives CATSRDSRETGSGTEAFF.

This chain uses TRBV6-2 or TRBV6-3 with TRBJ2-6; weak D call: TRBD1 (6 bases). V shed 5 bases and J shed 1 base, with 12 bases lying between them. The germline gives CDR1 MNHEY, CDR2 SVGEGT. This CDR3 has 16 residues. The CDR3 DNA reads TGTGCCAGCAGTCAAATCGGACAGTCTGGGGCCAACGTCCTGACTTTC. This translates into CASSQIGQSGANVLTF.

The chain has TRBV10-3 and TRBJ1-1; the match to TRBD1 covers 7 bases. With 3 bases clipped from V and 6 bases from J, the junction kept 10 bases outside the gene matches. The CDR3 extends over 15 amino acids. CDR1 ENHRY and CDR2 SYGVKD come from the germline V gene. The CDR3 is CAISELGTALAEAFF. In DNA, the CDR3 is TGTGCCATCAGTGAATTAGGGACAGCGCTGGCTGAAGCTTTCTTT.

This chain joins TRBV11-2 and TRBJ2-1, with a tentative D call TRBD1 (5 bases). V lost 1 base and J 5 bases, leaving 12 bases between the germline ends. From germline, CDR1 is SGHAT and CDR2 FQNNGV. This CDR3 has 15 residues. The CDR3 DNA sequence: TGTGCCAGCAGCTTAGTCCAGGGCAAGAACAATGAGCAGTTCTTC. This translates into CASSLVQGKNNEQFF.